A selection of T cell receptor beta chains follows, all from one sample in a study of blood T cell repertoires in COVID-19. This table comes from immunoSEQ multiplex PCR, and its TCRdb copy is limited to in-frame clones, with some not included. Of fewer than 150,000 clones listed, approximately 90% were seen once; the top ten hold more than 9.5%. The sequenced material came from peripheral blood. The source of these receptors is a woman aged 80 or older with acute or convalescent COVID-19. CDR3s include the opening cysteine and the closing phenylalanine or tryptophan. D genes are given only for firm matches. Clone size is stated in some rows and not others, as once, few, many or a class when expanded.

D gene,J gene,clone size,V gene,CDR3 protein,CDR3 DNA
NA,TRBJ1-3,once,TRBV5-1,CASSLENNGNTIYF,TGCGCCAGCAGCTTGGAAAATAATGGAAACACCATATATTTT
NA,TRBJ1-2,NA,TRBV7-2,CASRGGSNYGYTF,TGTGCCAGCAGGGGGGGTTCTAACTATGGCTACACCTTC
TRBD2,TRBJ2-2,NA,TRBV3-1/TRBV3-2,CASSPPGLAEHRGAVF,TGTGCCAGCAGCCCTCCGGGACTAGCGGAACACCGGGGAGCTGTTTTT
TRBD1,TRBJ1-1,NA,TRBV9,CASSVGDRGITEAFF,TGTGCCAGCAGCGTAGGGGACAGGGGTATCACTGAAGCTTTCTTT
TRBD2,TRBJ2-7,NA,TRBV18,CASSSTGGYEQYF,TGTGCCAGCTCAAGTACGGGGGGCTACGAGCAGTACTTC
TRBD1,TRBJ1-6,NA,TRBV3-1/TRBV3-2,CASSPGQGETPLHF,TGTGCCAGCAGCCCCGGACAGGGTGAAACACCCCTCCACTTT
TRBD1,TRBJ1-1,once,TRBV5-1,CASSFPGGRSTEAFF,TGCGCCAGCAGCTTCCCAGGGGGCCGGAGCACTGAAGCTTTCTTT
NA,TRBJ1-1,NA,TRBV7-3,CASSLAENTEAFF,TGTGCCAGCAGCTTGGCAGAAAACACTGAAGCTTTCTTT
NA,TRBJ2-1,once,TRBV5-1,CASSFTTSSYNEQFF,TGCGCCAGCAGCTTCACTACCAGCTCCTACAATGAGCAGTTCTTC
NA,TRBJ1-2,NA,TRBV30,CAWSVSSLSNGYTF,TGTGCCTGGAGTGTTAGTTCCCTTTCGAATGGCTACACCTTC
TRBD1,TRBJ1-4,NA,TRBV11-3,CASSVGAGQLNEKLFF,TGTGCCAGCAGCGTCGGGGCGGGACAGCTTAATGAAAAACTGTTTTTT
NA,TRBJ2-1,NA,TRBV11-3,CASSFAGQPYNEQFF,TGTGCCAGCAGCTTTGCGGGACAGCCTTACAATGAGCAGTTCTTC
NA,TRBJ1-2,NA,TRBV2,CASSEGQRYGYTF,TGTGCCAGCAGTGAGGGACAACGCTATGGCTACACCTTC
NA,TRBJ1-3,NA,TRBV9,CASSVASSGNTIYF,TGTGCCAGCAGCGTAGCGAGCTCTGGAAACACCATATATTTT
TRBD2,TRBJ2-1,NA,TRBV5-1,CASSLAGGDYNEQFF,TGCGCCAGCAGCTTGGCCGGGGGGGACTACAATGAGCAGTTCTTC
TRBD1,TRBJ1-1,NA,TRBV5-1,CASSLGGGLEAFF,TGCGCCAGCAGCTTGGGAGGGGGCTTGGAAGCTTTCTTT
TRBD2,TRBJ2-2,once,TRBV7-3,CATATSGGANTGELFF,TGTGCCACCGCGACTAGCGGGGGCGCGAACACCGGGGAGCTGTTTTTT
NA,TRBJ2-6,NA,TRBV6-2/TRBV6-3,CASSKPSGANVLTF,TGTGCCAGCAGTAAGCCCTCCGGGGCCAACGTCCTGACTTTC
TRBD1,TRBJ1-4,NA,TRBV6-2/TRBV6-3,CASSYYGTAEKLFF,TGTGCCAGCAGTTACTATGGGACAGCTGAAAAACTGTTTTTT
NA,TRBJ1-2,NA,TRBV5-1,CASNEGGPNYGYTF,TGCGCCAGCAACGAGGGCGGTCCTAACTATGGCTACACCTTC
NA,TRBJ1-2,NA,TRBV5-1,CASSLGGHGYTF,TGCGCCAGCAGCTTGGGGGGCCATGGCTACACCTTC
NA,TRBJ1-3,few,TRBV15,CATSRDMGSRNTIYF,TGTGCCACCAGCAGAGATATGGGCAGCAGAAACACCATATATTTT
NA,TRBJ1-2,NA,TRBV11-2,CASSLGGRGRSYGYTF,TGTGCCAGCAGCTTAGGGGGGCGGGGGCGGTCATATGGCTACACCTTC
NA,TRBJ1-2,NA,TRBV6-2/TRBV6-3,CASSYRGGNYGYTF,TGTGCCAGCAGTTACAGGGGAGGAAACTATGGCTACACCTTC
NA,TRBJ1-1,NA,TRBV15,CATSRGFQRANTEAFF,TGTGCCACCAGCAGAGGTTTTCAGAGGGCCAACACTGAAGCTTTCTTT
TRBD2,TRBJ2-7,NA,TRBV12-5,CASGLAGTSDPSYEQYF,TGTGCTAGTGGTTTGGCCGGGACTAGCGACCCCTCCTACGAGCAGTACTTC